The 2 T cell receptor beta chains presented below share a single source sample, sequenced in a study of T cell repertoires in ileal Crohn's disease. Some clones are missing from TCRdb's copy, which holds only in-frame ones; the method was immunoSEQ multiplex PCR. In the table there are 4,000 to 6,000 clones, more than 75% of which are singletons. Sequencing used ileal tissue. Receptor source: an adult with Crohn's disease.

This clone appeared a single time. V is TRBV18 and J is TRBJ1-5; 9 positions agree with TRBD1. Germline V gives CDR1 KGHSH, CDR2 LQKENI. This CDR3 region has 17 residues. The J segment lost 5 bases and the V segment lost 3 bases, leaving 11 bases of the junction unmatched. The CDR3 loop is CASSPPGQGNADQPQHF. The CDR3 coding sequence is TGTGCCAGCTCACCGCCGGGACAGGGAAATGCGGATCAGCCCCAGCATTTT.

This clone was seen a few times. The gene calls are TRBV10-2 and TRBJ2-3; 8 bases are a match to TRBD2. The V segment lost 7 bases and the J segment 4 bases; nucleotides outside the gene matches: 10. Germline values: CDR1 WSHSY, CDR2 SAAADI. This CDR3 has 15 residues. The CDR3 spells CASTHAGGGADTQYF. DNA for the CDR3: TGCGCCAGCACCCACGCGGGGGGCGGTGCAGATACGCAGTATTTT.